This T cell receptor beta chain was obtained from a study of CD8 T cells in Susac syndrome. A quantity of about 0.45 to 1 ug RNA underwent reverse transcription using random hexamers. Amplification of TCR beta CDR3 used immunoSEQ multiplex PCR across 54 Vbeta and 13 Jbeta. MiXCR, run by TCRdb on the immunoSEQ multiplex PCR reads, gives a single entry per CDR3 protein. Here the sample spans about 140,000 distinct CDR3 sequences, 85% to 95% being singletons. V dropped 5 bases and J dropped 3 bases, with 14 bases sitting between them. CDR3 length: 14 residues. CDR1 and CDR2 from the germline V gene are SQVTM and ANQGSEA.

This sequence was found in a human donor with Susac syndrome. Input material: CD4+ T cells from PBMCs. The rearrangement uses TRBV29-1 and TRBJ2-1, with D possibly being TRBD1 or TRBD2 (6 bases each). In nucleotides, the CDR3 is TGCAGCGTTTTAGGGGGGCTGGTCTACAATGAGCAGTTCTTC. Translating it yields CSVLGGLVYNEQFF.